This is a list of T cell receptor beta chains from one sample in a study of beta chain features in type 1 diabetes. Some clones are missing from TCRdb's copy, which holds only in-frame ones; the method was immunoSEQ multiplex PCR. The sample shows under 300,000 clones, 8% of them seen only once. Material: central memory CD4+ T cells from blood. The receptor source for this set is a woman between 18 and 29 years old in good health. Both conserved end residues are part of each CDR3. A D gene is named only where the DNA matches it firmly. Clone size is stated in some rows and not others, as once, few, many or a class when expanded.

V	J	D	size	DNA	CDR3
TRBV7-9	TRBJ2-2	TRBD2	many	TGTGCCAGCAGACCAGGGAGGGGGAACACCGGGGAGCTGTTTTTT	CASRPGRGNTGELFF
TRBV7-6	TRBJ2-1	.	few	TGTGCCAGCAGCCTAACCGCAACGGAGCAGTTCTTC	CASSLTATEQFF
TRBV7-2	TRBJ2-5	TRBD2	few	TGTGCCAGCACCACGGGACTAGCGGGGAACCAAGAGACCCAGTACTTC	CASTTGLAGNQETQYF
TRBV7-2	TRBJ1-1	.	few	TGTGCCAGCAGCTTAGGGGCGGCTAACACTGAAGCTTTCTTT	CASSLGAANTEAFF
TRBV28	TRBJ1-1	.	few	TGTGCCACACAGTCCTTGGGGTTGAACACTGAAGCTTTCTTT	CATQSLGLNTEAFF
TRBV7-2	TRBJ2-7	.	few	TGTGCCAGCAGCCCCAGGACCTCCGTGAGGGGCTACGAGCAGTACTTC	CASSPRTSVRGYEQYF
TRBV5-4	TRBJ2-3	.	few	TGTGCCAGCAGTACGGACAGCACAGATACGCAGTATTTT	CASSTDSTDTQYF
TRBV2	TRBJ2-5	.	few	TGTGCCAGCAGTGAGAGGTCGGCTATAGGGGAGACCCAGTACTTC	CASSERSAIGETQYF
TRBV7-7	TRBJ2-5	.	.	TGTGCTAGCAGCTTAGAATTCGGCGGTGAGACCCAGTACTTC	CASSLEFGGETQYF
TRBV18	TRBJ2-6	TRBD1	few	TGTGCCAGCTCACGGGACAGGGCTCCCTCTGGGGCCAACGTCCTGACTTTC	CASSRDRAPSGANVLTF
TRBV7-9	TRBJ2-3	.	.	TGTGCCAGCAGCCCCCTAGTCCCCAAGGGCACAGATACGCAGTATTTT	CASSPLVPKGTDTQYF
TRBV28	TRBJ2-1	.	many	TGTGCCAGCAGTACAGGAAGATGGGAGCAGTTCTTC	CASSTGRWEQFF
TRBV7-3	TRBJ2-6	.	few	TGTGCCAGCAGCTCTTGGGGCTCTGGGGCCAACGTCCTGACTTTC	CASSSWGSGANVLTF